This TCR beta chain was sequenced during a study of regulatory T cells in long-lasting Graves disease. Findings of the study overall: Favoring TRBV28, TRBJ1-2 and TRBJ2-5 was a feature seen in persistent disease.

The authors built TCR beta libraries using iRepertoire HTBI primers and Arm-PCR of CDR3 regions. From the multiplex PCR reads, TCRdb called clonotypes with MiXCR, one entry per CDR3 protein. This sample has roughly 610,000 distinct CDR3 sequences, with roughly 15% found just once. Turning to this clonotype: Its antigen is still unknown.

Indicated time point: newly diagnosed GD, antithyroid drugs for less than 3 months. PBMC RNA was the source of the TCR library. Germline assignment: CDR1 SGHRS and CDR2 YFSETQ. This CDR3 has 15 residues. V lost 4 bases to trimming and J lost 1 base, with 9 bases between them. This sample also belongs to another study, concerning T cells in Graves' hyperthyroidism and ophthalmopathy.

Source: peripheral blood mononuclear cells (PBMCs), taken at new diagnosis, from a patient treated with antithyroid drugs. This TCR was sampled from a woman in her 30s with Graves disease. V gene TRBV5-1 combines with J gene TRBJ2-6; D gene ambiguous. The DNA for the CDR3 is TGCGCCAGCAGCCCTCAGACTTCTGGGGCCAACGTCCTGACTTTC. Its translation is CASSPQTSGANVLTF.